Listed below are T cell receptor beta chains from one sample, sequenced in a study of OX40 agonist ivuxolimab in advanced cancers. Here immunoSEQ multiplex PCR was the method, and the copy in TCRdb shows in-frame clones only, minus some. This sample has tens of thousands of clones, with about 78% found just once. Sequencing used CD4+ or CD8+ T cells sorted from blood, obtained in a trial of the OX40 agonist ivuxolimab. The receptor set was obtained from an adult with an advanced solid tumor such as melanoma, head and neck, liver or kidney cancer. Both conserved end residues are part of each CDR3. D genes are given only for firm matches. Some rows mark clone size as missing; the rest say once, few, many or name a class of expanded clone.

D gene	J gene	V gene	clone size	CDR3 length	CDR3 DNA	CDR3 protein
.	TRBJ2-3	TRBV6-6	.	13	TGTGCCAGCAGTTGGGTGGGAGCAGATACGCAGTATTTT	CASSWVGADTQYF
.	TRBJ2-7	TRBV2	.	14	TGTGCCAGCAGTGACCTGAGGTCAATCTACGAGCAGTACTTC	CASSDLRSIYEQYF
.	TRBJ1-2	TRBV13	.	18	TGTGCCAGCAGCTTCAAAACAGGCGGGCGCAACCTCCGGTATGGCTACACCTTC	CASSFKTGGRNLRYGYTF
.	TRBJ2-7	TRBV7-9	.	15	TGTGCCAGCAGCATTTCGGCCAGCCCGGTCTACGAGCAGTACTTC	CASSISASPVYEQYF
.	TRBJ2-1	TRBV7-2	.	17	TGTGCCAGCAGCTTAGTGGGGAGGGGGCTTTCCTACAATGAGCAGTTCTTC	CASSLVGRGLSYNEQFF
.	TRBJ2-7	TRBV5-4	.	12	TGTGCCAGCAGCTTGGATGGGTACGAGCAGTACTTC	CASSLDGYEQYF
.	TRBJ2-7	TRBV19	.	17	TGTGCCAGTAGTATATATCCCCCGTCCGGGAGACACTACGAGCAGTACTTC	CASSIYPPSGRHYEQYF
.	TRBJ1-2	TRBV29-1	.	11	TGCAGCGTGGGAGGGACTGATGGCTACACCTTC	CSVGGTDGYTF
.	TRBJ2-1	TRBV7-2	.	14	TGTGCCAGCAGCTTAGTCCCCTTAGGTGTTGAGCAGTTCTTC	CASSLVPLGVEQFF
TRBD2	TRBJ2-3	TRBV2	once	15	TGTGCCAGCAGTCGGGACTACCCTGCGGAAGATACGCAGTATTTT	CASSRDYPAEDTQYF
.	TRBJ1-6	TRBV28	once	15	TGTGCCAGCAGTTTTCTAGGACGGCAAAATTCACCCCTCCACTTT	CASSFLGRQNSPLHF
.	TRBJ2-5	TRBV11-2	.	16	TGTGCCAGCAGCTCCCGCGCGGGGCCTAAACGGGAGACCCAGTACTTC	CASSSRAGPKRETQYF
.	TRBJ2-7	TRBV20-1	.	11	TGCAGTGCTAGAGGGGGAAACGAGCAGTACTTC	CSARGGNEQYF
.	TRBJ2-3	TRBV30	.	11	TGTGCCTGCGGGGGTAGCAGTACGCAGTATTTT	CACGGSSTQYF
.	TRBJ2-7	TRBV7-8	.	13	TGTGCCAGCAGCTTAACCGCCGGACCCGGGCAGTACTTC	CASSLTAGPGQYF
.	TRBJ2-7	TRBV11-2	.	13	TGTGCCAGCACCTTTCGCGGTACCTACGAGCAGTACTTC	CASTFRGTYEQYF
TRBD2	TRBJ2-1	TRBV7-2	.	15	TGTGCCAGCACCCCGGGACTAGCGGGGGGCAATGAGCAGTTCTTC	CASTPGLAGGNEQFF
TRBD1	TRBJ1-5	TRBV19	.	15	TGTGCCAGTAGTTCGCGCACAGGGGGCGATCAGCCCCAGCATTTT	CASSSRTGGDQPQHF
TRBD2	TRBJ2-7	TRBV28	.	13	TGTGCCAGCAAGGCGGGAGGGGTCTACGAGCAGTACTTC	CASKAGGVYEQYF
.	TRBJ2-3	TRBV21-1	.	15	TGTGCCAGCAGCGCACAGGGGGCGCGAGTTGATACGCAGTATTTT	CASSAQGARVDTQYF
TRBD2	TRBJ2-3	TRBV5-1	.	18	TGCGCCAGCAGCTACCTCGCCCGACTAGCGGGAGATGTAGATACGCAGTATTTT	CASSYLARLAGDVDTQYF
.	TRBJ1-6	TRBV6-4	.	13	TGTGCCAGCAGTTCGGGTCTCAATTCACCCCTCCACTTT	CASSSGLNSPLHF
TRBD2	TRBJ2-7	TRBV6-1	.	15	TGTGCCAGCAGTGAATTGGGGGGGAGCTCCTACGAGCAGTACTTC	CASSELGGSSYEQYF
TRBD1	TRBJ2-5	TRBV7-2	.	13	TGTGCCAGCAGCGCCAACAGGGGGGAGACCCAGTACTTC	CASSANRGETQYF
.	TRBJ2-7	TRBV29-1	.	12	TGCAGCGCGGGACATGGGCTCTACGAGCAGTACTTC	CSAGHGLYEQYF
.	TRBJ1-2	TRBV9	once	14	TGTGCCAGCAGCGGCCCAACAGGGACCTATGGCTACACCTTC	CASSGPTGTYGYTF
TRBD1	TRBJ1-3	TRBV27	once	15	TGTGCCAGCAGGCCGGGGACAGGGTGGGGGAACACCATATATTTT	CASRPGTGWGNTIYF
TRBD1	TRBJ2-6	TRBV2	.	15	TGTGCCAGCAGTTTGACAGGGACTGGGGCCAACGTCCTGACTTTC	CASSLTGTGANVLTF
.	TRBJ2-7	TRBV5-1	.	15	TGCGCCAGCAGCTTGGGTCCCGGAGGACTCTACGAGCAGTACTTC	CASSLGPGGLYEQYF
TRBD1	TRBJ1-6	TRBV2	medium-sized	14	TGTGCCAGCAGTGAGGGGGACAGAAATTCACCCCTCCACTTT	CASSEGDRNSPLHF
TRBD2	TRBJ2-1	TRBV5-1	.	16	TGCGCCAGCAGCCCTGGACTAGCGGGGGGGATAAATGAGCAGTTCTTC	CASSPGLAGGINEQFF
TRBD1	TRBJ2-5	TRBV10-3	.	16	TGTGCCATCAGTGACCCCGGGACAGGGGGCGGAGAGACCCAGTACTTC	CAISDPGTGGGETQYF
.	TRBJ1-2	TRBV5-4	.	15	TGTGCCAGCAGTCCCAGGGGCCCCGGCACCTATGGCTACACCTTC	CASSPRGPGTYGYTF
TRBD2	TRBJ2-3	TRBV19	.	14	TGTGCCAGTAGTAGAGGTAGCGGGCTAGATACGCAGTATTTT	CASSRGSGLDTQYF
.	TRBJ2-7	TRBV28	once	14	TGTGCCAGCCGAACCGGGGCCCTTCGCTACGAGCAGTACTTC	CASRTGALRYEQYF
.	TRBJ1-4	TRBV27	.	17	TGTGCCAGCACCAGGTCCCCATCCACTGCAACTAATGAAAAACTGTTTTTT	CASTRSPSTATNEKLFF
.	TRBJ1-3	TRBV28	few	14	TGTGCCAGCAGTTCCACGGAGCTGAGAAACACCATATATTTT	CASSSTELRNTIYF
.	TRBJ2-7	TRBV5-1	.	15	TGCGCCAGCAGCGTCCTCGGCGTACAATCCTACGAGCAGTACTTC	CASSVLGVQSYEQYF
.	TRBJ1-2	TRBV28	.	16	TGTGCCAGCAGTTTCGGCGGGGGAACCGAGGGCTATGGCTACACCTTC	CASSFGGGTEGYGYTF
TRBD1	TRBJ2-7	TRBV23-1	once	15	TGCGCCAGCAGTCACAGGGACAGCCTCTCCTACGAGCAGTACTTC	CASSHRDSLSYEQYF
TRBD1	TRBJ1-1	TRBV5-1	.	16	TGCGCCAGCAGCCCGCAGGGACAGGGGGTCTACACTGAAGCTTTCTTT	CASSPQGQGVYTEAFF
TRBD1	TRBJ1-2	TRBV5-1	.	14	TGCGCCAGCAGCTTCCGGGACAGGAGGTATGGCTACACCTTC	CASSFRDRRYGYTF
.	TRBJ2-7	TRBV6-4	.	17	TGTGCCAGCAGTGACTCGAGCGTCCTCGGAAGACCCACCGAGCAGTACTTC	CASSDSSVLGRPTEQYF
TRBD2	TRBJ2-3	TRBV9	once	18	TGTGCCAGCAGCTCGGGACTAGCGGGTGACACTAGCACAGATACGCAGTATTTT	CASSSGLAGDTSTDTQYF
TRBD1	TRBJ2-6	TRBV5-4	.	16	TGTGCCAGCAGCGCACGGACAGGGACCGGGGCCAACGTCCTGACTTTC	CASSARTGTGANVLTF
TRBD1	TRBJ2-1	TRBV10-2	.	15	TGCGCCAGCAGAAACAACAGGGGGCTGGACAATGAGCAGTTCTTC	CASRNNRGLDNEQFF